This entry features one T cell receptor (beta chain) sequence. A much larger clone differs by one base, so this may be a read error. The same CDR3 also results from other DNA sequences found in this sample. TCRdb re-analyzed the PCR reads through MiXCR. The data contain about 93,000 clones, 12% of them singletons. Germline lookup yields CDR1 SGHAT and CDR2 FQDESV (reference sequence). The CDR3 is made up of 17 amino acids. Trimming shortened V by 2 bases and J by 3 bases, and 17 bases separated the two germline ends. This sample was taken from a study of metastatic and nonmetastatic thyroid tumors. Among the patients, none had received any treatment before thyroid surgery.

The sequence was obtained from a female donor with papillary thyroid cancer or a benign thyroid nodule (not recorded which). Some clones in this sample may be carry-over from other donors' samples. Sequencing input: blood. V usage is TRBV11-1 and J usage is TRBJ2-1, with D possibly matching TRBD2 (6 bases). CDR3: CASSLPGSSRIYNEQFF. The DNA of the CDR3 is TGTGCCAGCAGCTTACCCGGGAGTTCTCGAATCTACAATGAGCAGTTCTTC.